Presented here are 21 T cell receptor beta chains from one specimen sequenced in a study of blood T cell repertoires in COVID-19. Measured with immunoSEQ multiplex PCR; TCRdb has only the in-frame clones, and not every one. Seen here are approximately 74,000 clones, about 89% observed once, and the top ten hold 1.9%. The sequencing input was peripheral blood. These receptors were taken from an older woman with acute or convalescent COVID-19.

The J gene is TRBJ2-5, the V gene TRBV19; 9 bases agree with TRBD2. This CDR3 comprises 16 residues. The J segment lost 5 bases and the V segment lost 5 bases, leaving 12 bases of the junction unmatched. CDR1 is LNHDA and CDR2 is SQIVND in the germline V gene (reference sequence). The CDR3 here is CASSPDPGLALETQYF. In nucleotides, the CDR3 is TGTGCCAGTAGTCCCGACCCGGGACTAGCCCTCGAGACCCAGTACTTC.

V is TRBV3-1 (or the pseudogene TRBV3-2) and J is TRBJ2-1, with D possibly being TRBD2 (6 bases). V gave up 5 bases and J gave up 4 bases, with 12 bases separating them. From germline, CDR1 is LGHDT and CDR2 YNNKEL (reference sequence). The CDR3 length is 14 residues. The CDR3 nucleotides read TGTGCCAGCAGCGGAGGGATATTTTACAATGAGCAGTTCTTC. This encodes CASSGGIFYNEQFF.

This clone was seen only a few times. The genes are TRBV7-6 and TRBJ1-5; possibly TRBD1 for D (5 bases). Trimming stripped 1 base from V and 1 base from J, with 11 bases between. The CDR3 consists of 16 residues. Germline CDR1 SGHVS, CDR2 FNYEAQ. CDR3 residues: CASSLGPGVSNQPQHF. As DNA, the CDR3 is TGTGCCAGCAGCTTAGGACCGGGGGTCAGCAATCAGCCCCAGCATTTT.

In nucleotides, the CDR3 is TGTGCCAGCAGCTACCGGGGTGGGACAGGGGGCCACGAGCAGTACTTC. It is translated as CASSYRGGTGGHEQYF. The chain has TRBV11-2 and TRBJ2-7; 12 nucleotides line up with TRBD1. With 4 bases clipped from V and 5 bases from J, the junction kept 9 bases outside the gene matches. CDR3 length: 16 residues. Per the germline V gene, CDR1 is SGHAT and CDR2 is FQNNGV.

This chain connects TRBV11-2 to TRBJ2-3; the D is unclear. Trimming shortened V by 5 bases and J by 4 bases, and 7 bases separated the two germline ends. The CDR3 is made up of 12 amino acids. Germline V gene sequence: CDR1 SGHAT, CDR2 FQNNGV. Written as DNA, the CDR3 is TGTGCCAGCAGCCAAGAGGCAGATACGCAGTATTTT. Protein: CASSQEADTQYF.

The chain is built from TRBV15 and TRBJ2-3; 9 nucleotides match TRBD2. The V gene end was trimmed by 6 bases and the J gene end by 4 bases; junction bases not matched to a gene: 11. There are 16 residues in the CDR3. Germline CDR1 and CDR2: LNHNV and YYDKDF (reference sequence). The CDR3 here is CATRNQAGGSSDTQYF. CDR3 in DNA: TGTGCCACCAGGAATCAAGCGGGAGGATCATCAGATACGCAGTATTTT.

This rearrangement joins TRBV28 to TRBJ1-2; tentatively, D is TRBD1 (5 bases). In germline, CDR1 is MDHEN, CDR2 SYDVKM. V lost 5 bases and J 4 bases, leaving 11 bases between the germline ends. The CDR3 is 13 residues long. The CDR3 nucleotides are TGTGCCAGCAGTCTCCGGACACTCTATGGCTACACCTTC. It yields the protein CASSLRTLYGYTF.

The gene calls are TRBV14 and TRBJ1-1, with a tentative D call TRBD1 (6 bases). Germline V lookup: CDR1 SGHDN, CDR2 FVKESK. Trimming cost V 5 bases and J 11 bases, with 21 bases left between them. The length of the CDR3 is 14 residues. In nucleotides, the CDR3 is TGTGCCAGCAGCACCGTGGACAGAGCCGTGAGCGCTTTCTTT. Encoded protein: CASSTVDRAVSAFF.

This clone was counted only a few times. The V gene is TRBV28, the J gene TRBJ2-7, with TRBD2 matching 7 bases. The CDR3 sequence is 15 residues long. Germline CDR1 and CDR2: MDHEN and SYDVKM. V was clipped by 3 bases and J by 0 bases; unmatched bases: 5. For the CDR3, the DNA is TGTGCCAGCAGTTTGAGCGGGGTGAGCTCCTACGAGCAGTACTTC. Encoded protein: CASSLSGVSSYEQYF.

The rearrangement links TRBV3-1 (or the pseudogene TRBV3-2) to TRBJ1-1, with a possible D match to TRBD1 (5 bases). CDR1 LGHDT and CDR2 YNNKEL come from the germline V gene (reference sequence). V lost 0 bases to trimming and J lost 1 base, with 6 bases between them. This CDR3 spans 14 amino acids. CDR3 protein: CASSQDTGNTEAFF. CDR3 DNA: TGTGCCAGCAGCCAAGATACAGGGAACACTGAAGCTTTCTTT.

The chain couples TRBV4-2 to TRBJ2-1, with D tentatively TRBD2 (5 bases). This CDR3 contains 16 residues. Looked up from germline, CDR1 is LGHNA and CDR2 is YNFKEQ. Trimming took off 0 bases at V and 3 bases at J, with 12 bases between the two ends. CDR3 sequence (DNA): TGTGCCAGCAGCCAAGAGATGCGAGGGATCTACAATGAGCAGTTCTTC. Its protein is CASSQEMRGIYNEQFF.

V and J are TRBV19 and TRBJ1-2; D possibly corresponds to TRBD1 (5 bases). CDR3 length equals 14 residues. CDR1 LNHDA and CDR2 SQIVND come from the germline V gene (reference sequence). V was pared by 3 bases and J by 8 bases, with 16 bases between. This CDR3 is CASSIGQGFGGYTF. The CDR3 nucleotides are TGTGCCAGTAGTATTGGCCAGGGATTTGGCGGCTACACCTTC.

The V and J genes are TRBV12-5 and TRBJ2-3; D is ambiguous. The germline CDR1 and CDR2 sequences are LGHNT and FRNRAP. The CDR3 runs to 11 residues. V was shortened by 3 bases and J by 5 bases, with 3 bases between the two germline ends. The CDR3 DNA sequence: TGTGCTAGTGGTTTACAAGATACGCAGTATTTT. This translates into CASGLQDTQYF. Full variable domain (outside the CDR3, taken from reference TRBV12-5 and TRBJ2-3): DARVTQTPRHKVTEMGQEVTMRCQPILGHNTVFWYRQTMMQGLELLAYFRNRAPLDDSGMPKDRFSAEMPDATLATLKIQPSEPRDSAVYFCASGLQDTQYFGPGTRLTVL.

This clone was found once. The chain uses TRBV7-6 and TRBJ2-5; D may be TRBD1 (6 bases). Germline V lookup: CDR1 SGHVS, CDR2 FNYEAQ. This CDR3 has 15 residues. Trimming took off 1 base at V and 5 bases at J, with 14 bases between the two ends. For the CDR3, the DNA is TGTGCCAGCAGCTTAGATGTTGACAGGCCGGAGACCCAGTACTTC. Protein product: CASSLDVDRPETQYF. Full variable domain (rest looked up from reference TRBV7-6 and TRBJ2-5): GAGVSQSPRYKVTKRGQDVALRCDPISGHVSLYWYRQALGQGPEFLTYFNYEAQQDKSGLPNDRFSAERPEGSISTLTIQRTEQRDSAMYRCASSLDVDRPETQYFGPGTRLLVL.

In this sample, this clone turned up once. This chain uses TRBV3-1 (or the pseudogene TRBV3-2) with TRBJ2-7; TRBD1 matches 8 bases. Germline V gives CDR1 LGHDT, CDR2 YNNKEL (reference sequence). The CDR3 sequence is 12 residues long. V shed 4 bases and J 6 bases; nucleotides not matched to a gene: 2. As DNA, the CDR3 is TGTGCCAGCAGCCGGACAGGGCGCGAGCAGTACTTC. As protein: CASSRTGREQYF.

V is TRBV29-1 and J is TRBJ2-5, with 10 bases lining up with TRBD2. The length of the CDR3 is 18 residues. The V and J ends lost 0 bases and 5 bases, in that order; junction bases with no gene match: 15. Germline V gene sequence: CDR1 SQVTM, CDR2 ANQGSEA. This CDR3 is CSVEDLQGSGGAVETQYF. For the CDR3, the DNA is TGCAGCGTTGAAGATCTTCAAGGGAGCGGGGGGGCCGTTGAGACCCAGTACTTC.

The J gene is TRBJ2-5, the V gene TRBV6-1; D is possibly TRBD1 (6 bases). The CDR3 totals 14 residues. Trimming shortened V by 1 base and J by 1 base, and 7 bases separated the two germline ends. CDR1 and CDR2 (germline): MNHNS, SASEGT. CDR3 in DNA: TGTGCCAGCAGTGAAGGGACAGCCCAAGAGACCCAGTACTTC. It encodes CASSEGTAQETQYF.

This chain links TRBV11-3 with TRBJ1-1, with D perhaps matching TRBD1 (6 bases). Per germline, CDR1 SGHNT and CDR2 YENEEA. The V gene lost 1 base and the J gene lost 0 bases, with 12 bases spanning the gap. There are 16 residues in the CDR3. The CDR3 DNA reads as TGTGCCAGCAGCTTAGGGCAGGGGTCCTTGAACACTGAAGCTTTCTTT. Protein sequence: CASSLGQGSLNTEAFF. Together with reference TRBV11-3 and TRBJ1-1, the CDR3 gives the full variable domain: EAGVVQSPRYKIIEKKQPVAFWCNPISGHNTLYWYLQNLGQGPELLIRYENEEAVDDSQLPKDRFSAERLKGVDSTLKIQPAELGDSAVYLCASSLGQGSLNTEAFFGQGTRLTVV.

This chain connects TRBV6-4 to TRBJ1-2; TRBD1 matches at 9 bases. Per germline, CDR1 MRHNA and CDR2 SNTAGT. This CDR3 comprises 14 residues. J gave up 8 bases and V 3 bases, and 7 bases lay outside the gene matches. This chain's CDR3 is CASSETGGAGGYTF. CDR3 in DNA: TGTGCCAGCAGTGAAACAGGGGGCGCTGGGGGCTACACCTTC.

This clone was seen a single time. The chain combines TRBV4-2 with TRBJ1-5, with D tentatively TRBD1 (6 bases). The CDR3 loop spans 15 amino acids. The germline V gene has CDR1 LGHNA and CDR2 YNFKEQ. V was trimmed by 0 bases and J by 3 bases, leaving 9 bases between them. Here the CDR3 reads CASSQDGQYNQPQHF. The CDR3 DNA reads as TGTGCCAGCAGCCAAGATGGACAGTACAATCAGCCCCAGCATTTT.

CDR3 in amino acids: CASSPGTGGRNEQFF. In DNA form, the CDR3 reads TGTGCCAGCTCACCCGGGACAGGGGGCCGAAATGAGCAGTTCTTC. This chain uses TRBV18 with TRBJ2-1; 12 positions match TRBD1. The CDR3 covers 15 residues. The trim removed 3 bases at V and 7 bases at J, leaving 4 bases unmatched. Germline V CDR1 and CDR2: KGHSH, LQKENI.